This TCR beta chain was profiled in a study of human T cells and chemical hapten exposure. Overall study findings and caveats: Positively correlated with patch test score were the counts of PT1 expanded TCRs.

Indicated time point: patch test 3, about 24 weeks after DPC sensitization. Treatment denoted: therapeutic diphenylcyclopropenone sensitization with weekly scalp DPC. Total RNA was isolated from whole blood that had not been fractionated. V gave up 6 bases and J gave up 7 bases, with 13 bases separating them. CDR1 and CDR2 (germline): SQVTM, ANQGSEA. This CDR3 region has 11 residues. This clonotype was seen only a few times. Antigen specificity is unknown. Individual cDNA molecules received unique molecular identifiers in the library. TCRdb re-called the RACE reads through MiXCR, storing one row per CDR3 protein. The sample has about 190,000 distinct CDR3 sequences, about 22% seen once; the top ten hold 2.5%.

This chain links TRBV29-1 with TRBJ2-7; a possible D gene is TRBD1 (6 bases). The sample was whole blood, taken in connection with sensitization to the hapten diphenylcyclopropenone (DPC). This receptor was identified in a woman between 40 and 55 years old with alopecia areata. Some clones in this sample may be carry-over from other donors' samples. CDR3 sequence: CSVSQGREQYF. Here the CDR3 DNA reads TGCAGCGTATCACAGGGTCGGGAGCAGTACTTC.